The clone carrying this T cell receptor beta chain appeared a few times. Its antigen is undetermined. This sample is part of a study of CD8 T cells in ankylosing spondylitis. TCRdb redid the calling of the 5' RACE reads with MiXCR, one entry per CDR3 protein. The sample contains 350,000 to 450,000 distinct CDR3 sequences, roughly 26% of which appear only once. Per germline, CDR1 DFQATT and CDR2 SNEGSKA (reference sequence). Trimming removed 2 bases from V and 8 bases from J; junction bases left unmatched: 6. This CDR3 contains 14 residues. Study results and caveats: Some motif variants had been reported before (in reactive arthritis synovial fluid and blood). As reported, disease-linked clones showed significant enrichment in matched ankylosing spondylitis synovial fluid. There was a TCR beta motif, made of several highly homologous variants, that appeared characteristic of ankylosing spondylitis blood.

This receptor was obtained from a male donor with ankylosing spondylitis. The chain recombines TRBV20-1 with TRBJ1-4, with 9 bases that match TRBD1. The sample consisted of blood, either unsorted or a sorted T cell fraction (not recorded which). The CDR3 is CSARPRTGVEKLFF. The CDR3 DNA follows: TGCAGTGCTAGACCCCGGACAGGGGTCGAAAAACTGTTTTTT.